One and the same sample provided the 11 T cell receptor beta chains below, sequenced in a study of blood T cell repertoires in COVID-19. TCRdb keeps only in-frame clones here, not all; method: immunoSEQ multiplex PCR. Here the sample spans roughly 290,000 clones, around four fifths being singletons. The sample comprised peripheral blood. The source of these receptors is a woman in her forties or fifties with active or convalescent COVID-19.

CDR3 bases: TGTGCCAGCAGCCAAGTTGGGACAGGGAGGGCTTTCTTT. Its protein product is CASSQVGTGRAFF. The V and J genes are TRBV3-1 (or the pseudogene TRBV3-2) and TRBJ1-1, with 9 bases fitting TRBD1. The germline V gene encodes CDR1 LGHDT and CDR2 YNNKEL (reference sequence). The J segment lost 11 bases and the V segment lost 1 base, leaving 5 bases of the junction unmatched. This CDR3 is built from 13 residues.

The CDR3 region has the DNA TGTGCCAGCAGTTTTACAGCCTCGAACACTGAAGCTTTCTTT. Translated, it gives CASSFTASNTEAFF. This chain uses TRBV7-9 with TRBJ1-1; D unresolved. Per germline, CDR1 SEHNR and CDR2 FQNEAQ (reference sequence). This CDR3 region has 14 residues. V was pared by 6 bases and J by 1 base, with 12 bases between. Full variable domain (rest looked up from reference TRBV7-9 and TRBJ1-1): DTGVSQNPRHKITKRGQNVTFRCDPISEHNRLYWYRQTLGQGPEFLTYFQNEAQLEKSRLLSDRFSAERPKGSFSTLEIQRTEQGDSAMYLCASSFTASNTEAFFGQGTRLTVV.

Only a few counts were recorded for this clone. The chain couples TRBV19 to TRBJ1-1; D unresolved. The germline V and J ends were trimmed by 5 bases and 3 bases, with 19 bases remaining between them. This CDR3 contains 16 residues. Germline CDR1 reads LNHDA; CDR2 reads SQIVND (reference sequence). The CDR3 coding sequence is TGTGCCAGTAGTGATAATGTCCCATACCGGGACACTGAAGCTTTCTTT. Protein sequence: CASSDNVPYRDTEAFF.

This clone came up once. The chain links TRBV28 to TRBJ1-5, with 10 bases identical to TRBD1. The CDR3 sequence is 15 residues long. Germline CDR1 is MDHEN and CDR2 is SYDVKM. V shed 3 bases and J 7 bases; nucleotides not matched to a gene: 6. The CDR3 DNA follows: TGTGCCAGCAGTTTCCGACAGGGGGCAAACCAGCCCCAGCATTTT. Protein: CASSFRQGANQPQHF.

V usage is TRBV11-2 and J usage is TRBJ2-1, with D tentatively TRBD2 (5 bases). Per the germline V gene, CDR1 is SGHAT and CDR2 is FQNNGV. The CDR3 has 15 amino acids. Deletions cut 5 bases from V and 2 bases from J, with 13 bases between. The CDR3 loop reads CASSRDAGAYNEQFF. The CDR3, as DNA: TGTGCCAGCAGCCGCGACGCCGGGGCCTACAATGAGCAGTTCTTC.

The rearrangement uses TRBV2 and TRBJ2-1; the match to TRBD2 covers 8 bases. This CDR3 comprises 15 residues. The V segment lost 6 bases and the J segment 9 bases; nucleotides outside the gene matches: 13. The V gene's germline CDR1 is SNHLY and CDR2 FYNNEI. The chain's CDR3 is CASSDLTGGPGEQFF. CDR3 nucleotide sequence: TGTGCCAGCAGCGACCTTACGGGAGGGCCGGGTGAGCAGTTCTTC.

The V call is TRBV5-4, the J call TRBJ2-7; 8 bases are shared with TRBD2. Per germline, CDR1 SGHNT and CDR2 YYREEE (reference sequence). The CDR3 extends over 15 amino acids. V shed 3 bases, J shed 0 bases, and the junction held 5 bases outside the gene matches. CDR3 in DNA: TGTGCCAGCAGCTCCCAGCGGGGGAGCTCCTACGAGCAGTACTTC. Residues: CASSSQRGSSYEQYF.

The chain employs TRBV7-2 and TRBJ2-7; tentative D call: TRBD2 (5 bases). The V and J ends lost 4 bases and 4 bases respectively, with 14 bases between them. CDR1 SGHTA and CDR2 FQGNSA come from the germline V gene. This CDR3 contains 14 residues. The CDR3 DNA follows: TGTGCCAGCAGCTCATTAGCGACGAGGTACGAGCAGTACTTC. This codes for CASSSLATRYEQYF.

In this sample, this clone turned up many times. The rearrangement links TRBV5-1 to TRBJ1-2, with TRBD1 as a possible D gene (5 bases). The V gene's germline CDR1 is SGHRS and CDR2 YFSETQ. Trimming left V 4 bases short and J 7 bases short, with 14 bases between. The CDR3 loop spans 13 amino acids. Here the CDR3 reads CASSDPSGGGYTF. The CDR3 DNA reads TGCGCCAGCAGCGACCCCTCGGGGGGTGGCTACACCTTC.

The genes are TRBV1 and TRBJ2-1; whether TRBD2, the table's D call, matches the DNA was not checked. TRBV1 is a documented pseudogene. The CDR3 length is 16 residues. CDR3 nucleotides: TGCACCAGCAGCCAAGGTCGGCTAGCGGGGTACAATGAGCAGTTCTTC. Its protein is CTSSQGRLAGYNEQFF.

CDR3 sequence (DNA): TGTGCCAGCAGTCCCCGGACACACTCCTACGAGCAGTACTTC. Translating it yields CASSPRTHSYEQYF. The chain links TRBV27 to TRBJ2-7, with a tentative D call TRBD1 (5 bases). This CDR3 contains 14 residues. Trimming removed 5 bases at V and 0 bases at J, with 11 bases between. Germline CDR1 is MNHEY and CDR2 is SMNVEV (reference sequence).